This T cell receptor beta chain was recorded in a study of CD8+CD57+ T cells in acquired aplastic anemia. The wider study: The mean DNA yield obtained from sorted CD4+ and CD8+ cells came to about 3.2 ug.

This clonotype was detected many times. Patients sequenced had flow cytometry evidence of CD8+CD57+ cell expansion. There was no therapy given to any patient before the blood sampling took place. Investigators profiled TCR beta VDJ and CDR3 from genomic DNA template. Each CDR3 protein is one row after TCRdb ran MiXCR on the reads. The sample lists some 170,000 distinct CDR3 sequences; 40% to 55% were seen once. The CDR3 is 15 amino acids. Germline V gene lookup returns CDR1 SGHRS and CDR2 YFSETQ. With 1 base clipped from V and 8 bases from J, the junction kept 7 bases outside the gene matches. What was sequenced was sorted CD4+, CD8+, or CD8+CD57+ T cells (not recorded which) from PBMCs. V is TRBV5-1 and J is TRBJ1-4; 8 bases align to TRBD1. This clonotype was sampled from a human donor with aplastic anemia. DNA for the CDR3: TGCGCCAGCAGCTTGAGCCAGGGGGCTGGGGAAAAACTGTTTTTT. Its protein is CASSLSQGAGEKLFF.